Listed here are 9 T cell receptor beta chains from one sample, sequenced in a study of blood T cells in healthy people across ages. A second PCR, run for 7 to 11 cycles, used a sample-barcoded 5' primer plus a J-beta primer mix. TCRdb itself ran the 5' RACE reads through MiXCR, one entry per CDR3 protein. The data hold about a million distinct CDR3 sequences, with about 51% observed a single time. The sample consisted of blood. The receptors originated from a woman aged 60 to 75 in good health.

This clonotype has just a few counts. The chain carries TRBV9 and TRBJ2-7; no clear D. CDR3 length: 13 amino acids. Germline CDR1 SGDLS, CDR2 YYNGEE. Deletions cut 0 bases from V and 7 bases from J, with 11 bases between. CDR3 region: CASSVGFRNEQYF. CDR3 nucleotide sequence: TGTGCCAGCAGCGTAGGATTTCGCAATGAGCAGTACTTC.

This clonotype turned up a few times. The rearrangement links TRBV29-1 to TRBJ1-2; no clear D. From germline, CDR1 is SQVTM and CDR2 ANQGSEA. The length of the CDR3 is 13 residues. V lost 7 bases to trimming and J lost 4 bases, with 16 bases between them. Here the CDR3 reads CSGAARASYGYTF. The CDR3 DNA reads TGCAGCGGTGCCGCACGGGCCTCCTATGGCTACACCTTC.

The rearrangement links TRBV6-2 or TRBV6-3 to TRBJ2-1; TRBD2 agrees at 10 bases. V gave up 6 bases and J gave up 15 bases; unmatched junction bases: 5. The CDR3 covers 11 residues. Germline CDR1 MNHEY, CDR2 SVGEGT. CDR3 region: CASSSGRVRFF. The CDR3 DNA is TGTGCCAGCAGCAGCGGGAGGGTCCGGTTCTTC.

The chain recombines TRBV27 with TRBJ2-1; D gene uncertain. The CDR3 loop spans 14 amino acids. CDR1 and CDR2 (germline): MNHEY, SMNVEV (reference sequence). V shed 3 bases and J shed 4 bases, with 10 bases lying between them. CDR3 in amino acids: CASSLSQVYNEQFF. The CDR3 nucleotides are TGTGCCAGCAGTTTGAGCCAGGTTTACAATGAGCAGTTCTTC.

Comment on this clonotype: The junction and the germline gene differ at one end; a read error may be behind it. CDR3 sequence (DNA): TGTGTCAGCAGGGTCCGGGACCAAGATACGCAGTATTTT. Protein product: CVSRVRDQDTQYF. The rearrangement uses TRBV12-3 or TRBV12-4 and TRBJ2-3; D is tentatively TRBD1 or TRBD2 (5 bases each). This CDR3 is built from 13 residues.

This clonotype was recorded at least ten times. The J gene is TRBJ2-5, the V gene TRBV20-1, with 7 nucleotides matching TRBD2. Losses at the gene ends were 3 bases for V and 11 bases for J; bases not matched to a gene: 9. The CDR3 totals 12 residues. Germline V gene lookup returns CDR1 DFQATT and CDR2 SNEGSKA (reference sequence). In DNA form, the CDR3 reads TGCAGTGCTAGGGGGGGGGACTTTCGGCAGTACTTC. Its protein product is CSARGGDFRQYF.

The V call is TRBV5-6, the J call TRBJ1-6, with D hard to call. V was cut by 0 bases and J by 10 bases, with 14 bases left in between. This CDR3 has 15 residues. The germline CDR1 and CDR2 sequences are SGHDT and YYEEEE. As DNA, the CDR3 is TGTGCCAGCAGCTTGGGATGGATGCCAGGATCACCCCTCCACTTT. Protein sequence: CASSLGWMPGSPLHF.

This chain connects TRBV21-1 to TRBJ2-3; the listed D gene, TRBD2, was not tested against the DNA. TRBV21-1 corresponds to a pseudogene. This CDR3 region has 15 residues. In nucleotides, the CDR3 is TGTGCCAGCAGCACGAGCGGGAGGGGCACAGATACGCAGTATTTT. This codes for CASSTSGRGTDTQYF.

This clonotype showed up just a few times. The chain is built from TRBV29-1 and TRBJ2-7; 8 nucleotides match TRBD2. CDR3 size: 15 residues. V was pared by 7 bases and J by 0 bases, with 11 bases of the junction left unmatched. Germline values: CDR1 SQVTM, CDR2 ANQGSEA. CDR3 amino acids: CSASILAGYSYEQYF. The CDR3 region has the DNA TGCAGCGCTTCGATCTTAGCGGGGTACTCCTACGAGCAGTACTTC.